Included here is one T cell receptor (beta chain) sequence, with context. CDR1 and CDR2 (germline): MGHRA, YSYEKL. The trim removed 1 base at V and 11 bases at J, leaving 5 bases unmatched. This CDR3 has 14 residues. Per the study methods: From reference gene primer amplification, estimates of nucleated cell counts were derived. The protocol was immunoSEQ multiplex PCR, while the TCRdb copy is restricted to in-frame clones and leaves out a portion. V, J and clone size are taken as reported in that table, and D and trimming were inferred from the DNA itself. The sample comprises 150,000 to 200,000 clones, approximately 87% of which are singletons, and around 21% rests with the top ten. This record comes from a study of blood T cell repertoires in COVID-19. Turning to the study itself: The cDNA or gDNA used as material had been derived from T cells, B-cell-depleted T cells, or PBMCs.

The chain uses TRBV4-1 and TRBJ1-4; the match to TRBD1 covers 9 bases. The sequence was collected from a man between 65 and 80 years old with active or convalescent COVID-19. Material for sequencing was peripheral blood. This CDR3 reads CASSQARTGEKLFF. DNA of the CDR3: TGCGCCAGCAGCCAAGCCAGGACAGGGGAGAAACTGTTTTTT.